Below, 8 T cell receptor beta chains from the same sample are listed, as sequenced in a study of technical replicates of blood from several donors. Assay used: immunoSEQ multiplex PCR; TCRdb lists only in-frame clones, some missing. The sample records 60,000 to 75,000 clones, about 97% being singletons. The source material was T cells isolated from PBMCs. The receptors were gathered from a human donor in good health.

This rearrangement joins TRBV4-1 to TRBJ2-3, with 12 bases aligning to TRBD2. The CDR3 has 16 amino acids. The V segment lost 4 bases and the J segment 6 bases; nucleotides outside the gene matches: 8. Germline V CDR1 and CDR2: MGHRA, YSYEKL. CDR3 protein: CASSPRLAGVRDTQYF. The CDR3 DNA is TGCGCCAGCAGCCCTAGACTAGCGGGAGTTAGGGATACGCAGTATTTT.

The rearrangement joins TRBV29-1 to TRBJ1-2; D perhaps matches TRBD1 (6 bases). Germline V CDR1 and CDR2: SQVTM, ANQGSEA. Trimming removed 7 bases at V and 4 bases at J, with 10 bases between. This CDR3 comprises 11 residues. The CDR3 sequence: CSDRGSYGYTF. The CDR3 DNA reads TGCAGCGATAGGGGGTCCTATGGCTACACCTTC.

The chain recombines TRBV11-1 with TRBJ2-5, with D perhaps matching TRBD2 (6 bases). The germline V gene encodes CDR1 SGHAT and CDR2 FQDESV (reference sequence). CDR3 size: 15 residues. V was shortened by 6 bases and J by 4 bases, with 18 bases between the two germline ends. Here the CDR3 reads CASRTASGLGETQYF. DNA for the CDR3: TGTGCCAGCAGGACGGCCAGCGGGTTGGGAGAGACCCAGTACTTC. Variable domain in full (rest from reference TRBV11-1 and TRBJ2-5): EAEVAQSPRYKITEKSQAVAFWCDPISGHATLYWYRQILGQGPELLVQFQDESVVDDSQLPKDRFSAERLKGVDSTLKIQPAELGDSAMYLCASRTASGLGETQYFGPGTRLLVL.

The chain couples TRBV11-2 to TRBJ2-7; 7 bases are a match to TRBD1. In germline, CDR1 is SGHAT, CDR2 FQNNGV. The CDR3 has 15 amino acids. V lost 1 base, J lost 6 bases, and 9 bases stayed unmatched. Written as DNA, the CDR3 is TGTGCCAGCAGCTTAGCGGGGACAGCCCTTTTCGAGCAGTACTTC. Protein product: CASSLAGTALFEQYF.

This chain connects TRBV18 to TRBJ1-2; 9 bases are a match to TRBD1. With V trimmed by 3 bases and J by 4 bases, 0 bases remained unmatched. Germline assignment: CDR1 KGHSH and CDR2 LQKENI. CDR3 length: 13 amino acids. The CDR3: CASSPTGGYGYTF. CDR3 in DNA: TGTGCCAGCTCACCGACAGGGGGCTATGGCTACACCTTC. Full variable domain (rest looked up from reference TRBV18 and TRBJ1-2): NAGVMQNPRHLVRRRGQEARLRCSPMKGHSHVYWYRQLPEEGLKFMVYLQKENIIDESGMPKERFSAEFPKEGPSILRIQQVVRGDSAAYFCASSPTGGYGYTFGSGTRLTVV.

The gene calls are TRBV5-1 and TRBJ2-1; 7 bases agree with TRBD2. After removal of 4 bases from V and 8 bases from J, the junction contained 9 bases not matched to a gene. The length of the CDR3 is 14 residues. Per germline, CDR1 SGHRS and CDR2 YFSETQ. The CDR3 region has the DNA TGCGCCAGCAGCCTACGACTAGCACTCTATGAGCAGTTCTTC. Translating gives CASSLRLALYEQFF.

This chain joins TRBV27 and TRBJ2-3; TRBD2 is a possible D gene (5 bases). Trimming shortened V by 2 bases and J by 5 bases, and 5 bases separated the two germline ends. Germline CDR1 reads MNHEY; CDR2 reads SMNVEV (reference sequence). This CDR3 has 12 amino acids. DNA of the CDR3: TGTGCCAGCAGTTTAGGGAGAGATACGCAGTATTTT. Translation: CASSLGRDTQYF.

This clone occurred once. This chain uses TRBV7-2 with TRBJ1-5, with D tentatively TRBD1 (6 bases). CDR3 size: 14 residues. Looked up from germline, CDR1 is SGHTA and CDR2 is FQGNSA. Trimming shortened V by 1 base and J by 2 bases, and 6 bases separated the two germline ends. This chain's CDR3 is CASSLDRGNQPQHF. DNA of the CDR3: TGTGCCAGCAGCTTAGACAGGGGCAATCAGCCCCAGCATTTT.